The TCR beta chain under discussion was sequenced for a study of T cells in Graves' hyperthyroidism and ophthalmopathy. The study's findings and limits: The model foresaw ophthalmopathy a median around 6 months prior to onset. A model using 13 V-J features told ophthalmopathy apart from stable hyperthyroidism.

RNA transcripts yielded amplified TCR beta CDR3 regions. The HTBI set primed first-round TCR CDR3 RT-PCR. TCRdb re-called the multiplex PCR reads with MiXCR, one entry per CDR3 protein. This table holds some 690,000 distinct CDR3 sequences, 17% found once. In this sample, this clonotype turned up a few times. The antigen is undetermined. Those patients with uncontrolled infection, other autoimmune disease, pregnancy or lactation were excluded. On the basis of clinical symptoms, serum thyroxine and TRAb, thyroid ultrasound and orbital computed tomography, diagnoses were made. The TCR was taken from a middle-aged man with Graves' hyperthyroidism. Sample: blood.

The CDR3 DNA follows: TGTGCCAGTAGTATTTCTGGGGGAGCTCATGAGCAGTTCTTC. This gives the protein CASSISGGAHEQFF. The rearrangement links TRBV19 to TRBJ2-1, with D tentatively TRBD1 or TRBD2 (5 bases each). V lost 3 bases and J 8 bases, leaving 14 bases between the germline ends. The CDR3 is 14 amino acids. Germline V gene sequence: CDR1 LNHDA, CDR2 SQIVND (reference sequence). The entire variable domain, with the rest obtained from reference TRBV19 and TRBJ2-1, is as follows: DGGITQSPKYLFRKEGQNVTLSCEQNLNHDAMYWYRQDPGQGLRLIYYSQIVNDFQKGDIAEGYSVSREKKESFPLTVTSAQKNPTAFYLCASSISGGAHEQFFGPGTRLTVL.